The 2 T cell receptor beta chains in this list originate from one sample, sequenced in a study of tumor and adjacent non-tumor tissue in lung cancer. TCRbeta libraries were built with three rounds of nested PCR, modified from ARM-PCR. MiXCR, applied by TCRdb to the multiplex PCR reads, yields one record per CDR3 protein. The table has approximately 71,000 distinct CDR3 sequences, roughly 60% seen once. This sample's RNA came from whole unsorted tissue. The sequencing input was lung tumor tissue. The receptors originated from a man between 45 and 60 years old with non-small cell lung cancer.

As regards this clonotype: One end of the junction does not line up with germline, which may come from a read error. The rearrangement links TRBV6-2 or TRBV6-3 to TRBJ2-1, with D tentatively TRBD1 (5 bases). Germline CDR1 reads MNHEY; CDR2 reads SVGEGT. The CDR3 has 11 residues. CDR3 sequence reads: CASSSQGRLSF. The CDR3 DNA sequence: TGTGCCAGCAGTTCCCAGGGCCGGCTGTCCTTC.

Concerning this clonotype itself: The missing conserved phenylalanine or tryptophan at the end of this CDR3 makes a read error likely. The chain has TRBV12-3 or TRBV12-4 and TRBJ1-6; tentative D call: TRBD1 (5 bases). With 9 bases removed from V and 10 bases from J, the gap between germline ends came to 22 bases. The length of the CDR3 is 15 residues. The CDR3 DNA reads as TGTGCCAGTAATTACAGGCGAGAGGGCAACTCACCCCTCCACATT. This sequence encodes CASNYRREGNSPLHI.